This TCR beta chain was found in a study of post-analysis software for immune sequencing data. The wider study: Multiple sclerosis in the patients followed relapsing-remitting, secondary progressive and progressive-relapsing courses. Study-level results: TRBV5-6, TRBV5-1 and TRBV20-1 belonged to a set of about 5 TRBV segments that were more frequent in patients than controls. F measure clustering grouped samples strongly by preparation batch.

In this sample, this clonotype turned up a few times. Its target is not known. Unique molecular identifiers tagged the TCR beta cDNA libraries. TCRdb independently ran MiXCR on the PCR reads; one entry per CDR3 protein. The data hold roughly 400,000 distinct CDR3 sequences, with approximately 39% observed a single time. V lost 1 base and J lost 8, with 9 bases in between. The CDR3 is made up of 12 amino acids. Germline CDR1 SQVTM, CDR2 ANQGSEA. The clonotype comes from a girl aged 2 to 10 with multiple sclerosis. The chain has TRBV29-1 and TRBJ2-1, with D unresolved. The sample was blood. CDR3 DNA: TGCAGCGTTGAAGGAGAACCCGATGAGCAGTTCTTC. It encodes CSVEGEPDEQFF.